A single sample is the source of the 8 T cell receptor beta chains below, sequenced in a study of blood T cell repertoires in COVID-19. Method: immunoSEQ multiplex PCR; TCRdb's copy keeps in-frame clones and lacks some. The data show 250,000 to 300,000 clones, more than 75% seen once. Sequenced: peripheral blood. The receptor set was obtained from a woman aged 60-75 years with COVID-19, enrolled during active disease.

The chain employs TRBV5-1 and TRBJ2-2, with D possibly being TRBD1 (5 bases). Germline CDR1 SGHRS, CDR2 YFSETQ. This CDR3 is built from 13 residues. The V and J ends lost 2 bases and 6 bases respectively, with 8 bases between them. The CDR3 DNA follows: TGCGCCAGCAGCTTACCAGGGTCCGGGGAGCTGTTTTTT. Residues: CASSLPGSGELFF.

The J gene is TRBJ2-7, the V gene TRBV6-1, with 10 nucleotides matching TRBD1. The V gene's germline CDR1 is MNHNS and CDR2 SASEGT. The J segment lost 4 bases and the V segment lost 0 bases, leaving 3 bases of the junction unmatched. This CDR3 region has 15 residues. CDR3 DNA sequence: TGTGCCAGCAGTGAAGCAGGGACAGGGGTGTACGAGCAGTACTTC. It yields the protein CASSEAGTGVYEQYF.

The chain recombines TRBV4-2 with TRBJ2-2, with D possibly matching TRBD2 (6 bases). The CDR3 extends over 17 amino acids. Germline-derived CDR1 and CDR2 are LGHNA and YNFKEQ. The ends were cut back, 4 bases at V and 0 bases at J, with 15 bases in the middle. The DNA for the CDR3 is TGTGCCAGCAGCCGGAGCGTGGGCGGGGCGAACACCGGGGAGCTGTTTTTT. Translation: CASSRSVGGANTGELFF.

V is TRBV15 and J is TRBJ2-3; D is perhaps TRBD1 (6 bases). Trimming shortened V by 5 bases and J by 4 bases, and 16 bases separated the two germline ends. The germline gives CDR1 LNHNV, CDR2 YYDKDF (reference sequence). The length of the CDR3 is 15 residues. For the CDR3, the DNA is TGTGCCACCAGCGTTAAGGGGGTGTTGGCAGATACGCAGTATTTT. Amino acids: CATSVKGVLADTQYF.

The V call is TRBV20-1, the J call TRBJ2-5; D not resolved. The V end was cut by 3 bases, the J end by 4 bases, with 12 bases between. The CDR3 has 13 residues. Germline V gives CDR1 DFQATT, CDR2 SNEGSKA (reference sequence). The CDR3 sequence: CSASSPSRETQYF. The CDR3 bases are TGCAGTGCTAGTTCCCCCTCTAGAGAGACCCAGTACTTC.

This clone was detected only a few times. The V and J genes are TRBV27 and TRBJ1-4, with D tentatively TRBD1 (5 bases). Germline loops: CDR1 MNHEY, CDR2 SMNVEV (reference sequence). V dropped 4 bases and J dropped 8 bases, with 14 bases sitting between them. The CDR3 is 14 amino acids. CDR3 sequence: CASSSGDWGEKLFF. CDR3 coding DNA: TGTGCCAGCAGTTCCGGGGACTGGGGGGAAAAACTGTTTTTT.

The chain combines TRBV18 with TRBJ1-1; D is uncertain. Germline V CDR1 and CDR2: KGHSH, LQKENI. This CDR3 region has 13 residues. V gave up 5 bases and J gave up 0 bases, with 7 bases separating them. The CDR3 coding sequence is TGTGCCAGCTCATCGGGTATGAACACTGAAGCTTTCTTT. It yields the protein CASSSGMNTEAFF.

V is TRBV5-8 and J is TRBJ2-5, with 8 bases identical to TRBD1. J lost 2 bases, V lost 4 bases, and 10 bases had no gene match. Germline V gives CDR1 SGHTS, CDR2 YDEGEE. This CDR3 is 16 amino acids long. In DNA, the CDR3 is TGTGCCAGCAGCGGAATACGGGACAGGATACAAGAGACCCAGTACTTC. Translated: CASSGIRDRIQETQYF. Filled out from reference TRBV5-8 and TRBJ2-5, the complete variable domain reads EAGVTQSPTHLIKTRGQQATLRCSPISGHTSVYWYQQALGLGLQFLLWYDEGEERNRGNFPPRFSGRQFPNYSSELNVNALELEDSALYLCASSGIRDRIQETQYFGPGTRLLVL.